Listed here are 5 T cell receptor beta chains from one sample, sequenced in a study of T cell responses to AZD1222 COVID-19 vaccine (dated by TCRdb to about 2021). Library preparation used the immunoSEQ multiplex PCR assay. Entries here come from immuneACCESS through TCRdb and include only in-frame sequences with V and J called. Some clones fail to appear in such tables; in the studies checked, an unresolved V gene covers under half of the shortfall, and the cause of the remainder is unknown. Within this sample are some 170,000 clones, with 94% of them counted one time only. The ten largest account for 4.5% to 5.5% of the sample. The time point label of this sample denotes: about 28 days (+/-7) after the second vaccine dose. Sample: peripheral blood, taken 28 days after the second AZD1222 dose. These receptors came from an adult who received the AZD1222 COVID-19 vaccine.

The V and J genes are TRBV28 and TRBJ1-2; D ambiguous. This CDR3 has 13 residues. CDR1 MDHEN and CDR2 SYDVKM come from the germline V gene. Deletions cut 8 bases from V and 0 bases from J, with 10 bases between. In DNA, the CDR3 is TGTGCCAGCGGTCTGCTCGCTAACTATGGCTACACCTTC. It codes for CASGLLANYGYTF.

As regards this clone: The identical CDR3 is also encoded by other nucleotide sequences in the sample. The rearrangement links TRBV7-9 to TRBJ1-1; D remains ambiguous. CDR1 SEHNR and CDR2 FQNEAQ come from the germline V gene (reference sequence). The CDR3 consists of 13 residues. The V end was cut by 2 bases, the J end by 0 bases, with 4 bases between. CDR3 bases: TGTGCCAGCAGCTTAACATTGAACACTGAAGCTTTCTTT. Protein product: CASSLTLNTEAFF.

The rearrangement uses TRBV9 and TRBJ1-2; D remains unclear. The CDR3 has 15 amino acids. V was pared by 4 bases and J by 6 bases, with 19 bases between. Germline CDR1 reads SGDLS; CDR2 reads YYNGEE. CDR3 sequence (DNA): TGTGCCAGCAGCTCGGGCCCGGAATACTCCAATGGCTACACCTTC. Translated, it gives CASSSGPEYSNGYTF.

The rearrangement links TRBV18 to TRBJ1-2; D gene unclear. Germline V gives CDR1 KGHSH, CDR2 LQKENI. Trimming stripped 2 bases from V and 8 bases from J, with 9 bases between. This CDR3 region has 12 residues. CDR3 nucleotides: TGTGCCAGCTCACCAACGAGGGAGGGCTACACCTTC. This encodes CASSPTREGYTF.

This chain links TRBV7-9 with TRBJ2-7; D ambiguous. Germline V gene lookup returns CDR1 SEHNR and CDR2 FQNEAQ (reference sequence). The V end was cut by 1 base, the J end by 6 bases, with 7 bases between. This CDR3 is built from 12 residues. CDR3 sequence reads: CASSLVSSEQYF. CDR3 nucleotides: TGTGCCAGCAGCTTAGTTAGCTCCGAGCAGTACTTC.